Each of the 13 T cell receptor beta chains below was sequenced from the same sample in a study of T cell changes during pregnancy in multiple sclerosis. Some clones are missing from TCRdb's copy, which holds only in-frame ones; the method was immunoSEQ multiplex PCR. The sample has roughly 93,000 clones, about 91% seen once. The specimen comprised peripheral blood, sampled after pregnancy. The receptors were gathered from a female donor in good health, enrolled as a control in a pregnancy study.

The chain joins TRBV28 to TRBJ1-5; 9 bases are a match to TRBD1. Germline V CDR1 and CDR2: MDHEN, SYDVKM. This CDR3 is built from 16 residues. V trimming: 5 bases; J trimming: 4 bases; junction bases outside the gene matches: 9. The CDR3 nucleotides are TGTGCCAGCAGTCCCCCGACAGGGGGGCTAAATCAGCCCCAGCATTTT. This sequence encodes CASSPPTGGLNQPQHF.

The genes are TRBV6-4 and TRBJ2-7, with 8 bases that match TRBD1. In germline, CDR1 is MRHNA, CDR2 SNTAGT. V trimming: 9 bases; J trimming: 6 bases; junction bases outside the gene matches: 10. The CDR3 contains 13 residues. The CDR3 region is CASSETGVGEQYF. DNA for the CDR3: TGTGCCAGTTCTGAGACAGGGGTAGGCGAGCAGTACTTC.

The chain combines TRBV5-1 with TRBJ2-5; D call uncertain. Germline loops: CDR1 SGHRS, CDR2 YFSETQ. The CDR3 covers 13 residues. Trimming shortened V by 0 bases and J by 0 bases, and 3 bases separated the two germline ends. The CDR3 sequence is CASSLVYQETQYF. As DNA, the CDR3 is TGCGCCAGCAGCTTGGTATACCAAGAGACCCAGTACTTC. The complete variable domain, with remaining parts taken from reference TRBV5-1 and TRBJ2-5, reads KAGVTQTPRYLIKTRGQQVTLSCSPISGHRSVSWYQQTPGQGLQFLFEYFSETQRNKGNFPGRFSGRQFSNSRSEMNVSTLELGDSALYLCASSLVYQETQYFGPGTRLLVL.

V is TRBV9 and J is TRBJ2-5; 10 bases are a match to TRBD2. The CDR3 has 15 amino acids. CDR1 SGDLS and CDR2 YYNGEE come from the germline V gene. The V segment lost 3 bases and the J segment 4 bases; nucleotides outside the gene matches: 6. The chain's CDR3 is CASSGSSGSVETQYF. CDR3 in DNA: TGTGCCAGCAGCGGGTCTAGCGGGAGTGTAGAGACCCAGTACTTC.

This chain connects TRBV11-2 to TRBJ2-2; 7 positions match TRBD1. CDR3 length: 16 residues. Trimming cost V 4 bases and J 3 bases; bases outside gene matches: 8. Germline V gene lookup returns CDR1 SGHAT and CDR2 FQNNGV. CDR3 sequence: CASSSRQGRDTGELFF. The CDR3 bases are TGTGCCAGCAGCTCTAGACAGGGACGCGACACCGGGGAGCTGTTTTTT.

This sequence joins TRBV15 and TRBJ2-1, with D hard to call. The germline V and J ends were trimmed by 2 bases and 8 bases, with 10 bases remaining between them. Germline V gene data show CDR1 as LNHNV and CDR2 as YYDKDF (reference sequence). The CDR3 has 13 amino acids. CDR3 DNA sequence: TGTGCCACCAGCAGACCCCTTCTCGATGAGCAGTTCTTC. Its translation: CATSRPLLDEQFF.

The chain has TRBV6-6 and TRBJ2-1, with 7 positions matching TRBD2. The CDR3 spans 16 residues. Germline CDR1 reads MNHNY; CDR2 reads SVGAGI (reference sequence). Unmatched junction bases numbered 10, after V lost 6 bases and J lost 2 bases. The CDR3 DNA is TGTGCCAGCAGCCTTAGCGGGTCGGCCGCCTACAATGAGCAGTTCTTC. This gives the protein CASSLSGSAAYNEQFF.

The V gene is TRBV7-8, the J gene TRBJ1-1, with D hard to call. CDR3 length: 16 amino acids. CDR1 and CDR2 from the germline V gene are SGHVS and FQNEAQ. Trimming took off 0 bases at V and 9 bases at J, with 20 bases between the two ends. The CDR3 nucleotides read TGTGCCAGCAGCTTAGCGTTTTCTAGCGCAAACCTAAAAGCTTTCTTT. Translating gives CASSLAFSSANLKAFF.

The chain is built from TRBV5-1 and TRBJ2-5, with 7 bases identical to TRBD2. CDR3 length: 15 residues. The germline V gene has CDR1 SGHRS and CDR2 YFSETQ. V was clipped by 0 bases and J by 2 bases; unmatched bases: 4. In DNA, the CDR3 is TGCGCCAGCAGCTTGGGACTAGCTGTACAAGAGACCCAGTACTTC. Protein product: CASSLGLAVQETQYF.

This CDR3 is CASSPYGSRGYEQYF. In DNA, the CDR3 is TGCGCCAGCAGCCCGTACGGGTCTCGGGGCTACGAGCAGTACTTC. The V call is TRBV4-1, the J call TRBJ2-7; D perhaps matches TRBD2 (5 bases). V lost 4 bases to trimming and J lost 3 bases, with 16 bases between them. The V gene's germline CDR1 is MGHRA and CDR2 YSYEKL. The CDR3 is 15 amino acids.

This chain uses TRBV19 with TRBJ1-5; D unresolved. Germline CDR1 is LNHDA and CDR2 is SQIVND (reference sequence). The CDR3 is made up of 15 amino acids. V was clipped by 5 bases and J by 4 bases, with 15 bases between them. CDR3 DNA: TGTGCCAGTAGTTCCTCCGGCGGGAAGAATCAGCCCCAGCATTTT. Translation gives CASSSSGGKNQPQHF.

The chain carries TRBV4-1 and TRBJ2-7; 7 bases are a match to TRBD2. The CDR3 consists of 15 residues. V dropped 4 bases and J dropped 0; count of bases not matched to a gene: 6. CDR1 and CDR2 (germline): MGHRA, YSYEKL. CDR3 coding DNA: TGCGCCAGCAGCCGGCTAGCGGTTAGCTCCTACGAGCAGTACTTC. Translating it yields CASSRLAVSSYEQYF.

The chain joins TRBV5-4 to TRBJ2-7, with D perhaps matching TRBD2 (6 bases). This CDR3 has 12 amino acids. V lost 5 bases to trimming and J lost 6 bases, with 12 bases between them. The germline gives CDR1 SGHNT, CDR2 YYREEE (reference sequence). CDR3 region: CASRQPGGEQYF. The CDR3 DNA is TGTGCCAGCAGACAACCCGGGGGCGAGCAGTACTTC.